These 10 T cell receptor beta chains originate from one sample sequenced in a study of OX40 agonist ivuxolimab in advanced cancers. Library method: the immunoSEQ multiplex PCR assay. This is the immuneACCESS table as TCRdb keeps it, with only in-frame sequences that have V and J called. A part of the clones is gone; compared with another copy, unresolved V genes explain less than half, and the rest is unexplained. The table for this sample lists some 51,000 clones; approximately 86% of them were counted only once. Around 15% of the sample comes from the top ten. This sample comprised CD4+ or CD8+ T cells sorted from blood, obtained in a trial of the OX40 agonist ivuxolimab. The receptor set was obtained from an adult with an advanced solid tumor such as melanoma, head and neck, liver or kidney cancer.

The chain recombines TRBV29-1 with TRBJ1-1; D remains unclear. CDR1 is SQVTM and CDR2 is ANQGSEA in the germline V gene. The CDR3 runs to 14 residues. V shed 0 bases and J shed 0 bases, with 8 bases lying between them. The CDR3 region is CSVEEHFMNTEAFF. DNA for the CDR3: TGCAGCGTTGAAGAACATTTCATGAACACTGAAGCTTTCTTT.

The table lists this clone with a count of one. The rearrangement links TRBV7-8 to TRBJ1-5; D not certain. Trimming shortened V by 0 bases and J by 6 bases, and 3 bases separated the two germline ends. The CDR3 is 12 residues long. Germline V gene lookup returns CDR1 SGHVS and CDR2 FQNEAQ. As DNA, the CDR3 is TGTGCCAGCAGCTTAGCAAGTCAGCCCCAGCATTTT. Protein sequence: CASSLASQPQHF.

V usage is TRBV4-1 and J usage is TRBJ2-7; 9 positions agree with TRBD2. There are 16 residues in the CDR3. Germline assignment: CDR1 MGHRA and CDR2 YSYEKL. Unmatched junction bases numbered 10, after V lost 3 bases and J lost 4 bases. As DNA, the CDR3 is TGCGCCAGCAGCCAGGCCAGCGGGAGGTTCGCGTACGAGCAGTACTTC. Protein sequence: CASSQASGRFAYEQYF.

This clone was recorded only once. The J gene is TRBJ2-1, the V gene TRBV10-3; tentative D call: TRBD2 (6 bases). This CDR3 is 16 amino acids long. V lost 6 bases and J lost 6, with 21 bases in between. Per germline, CDR1 ENHRY and CDR2 SYGVKD. The CDR3 protein is CAISSTRPTGVNEQFF. The CDR3 DNA sequence: TGTGCCATCAGCTCTACCCGGCCCACGGGAGTCAATGAGCAGTTCTTC.

The rearrangement links TRBV14 to TRBJ2-3; the match to TRBD1 covers 8 bases. CDR3 length: 15 amino acids. Germline lookup yields CDR1 SGHDN and CDR2 FVKESK. Trimming took 0 bases from V and 2 from J; bases not matched to a gene: 1. The CDR3 DNA is TGTGCCAGCAGCCAAGACAGGGGGCACACAGATACGCAGTATTTT. Translation: CASSQDRGHTDTQYF.

This clone was counted once. This chain connects TRBV19 to TRBJ1-1; 9 bases line up with TRBD1. V was pared by 7 bases and J by 7 bases, with 13 bases of the junction left unmatched. Germline V lookup: CDR1 LNHDA, CDR2 SQIVND (reference sequence). CDR3 length: 15 residues. The CDR3 reads CASTPGGQGSIEAFF. CDR3 nucleotide sequence: TGTGCCAGTACACCCGGAGGACAGGGGAGTATTGAAGCTTTCTTT.

V and J are TRBV5-1 and TRBJ1-5; D is unresolved. There are 13 residues in the CDR3. The germline V and J ends were trimmed by 1 base and 5 bases, with 7 bases remaining between them. Germline values: CDR1 SGHRS, CDR2 YFSETQ. CDR3 in amino acids: CASSLTEDQPQHF. For the CDR3, the DNA is TGCGCCAGCAGCTTGACGGAGGATCAGCCCCAGCATTTT.

This chain joins TRBV11-2 and TRBJ1-1; TRBD1 is a possible D gene (5 bases). The CDR3 runs to 13 residues. The germline V and J ends were trimmed by 5 bases and 1 base, with 8 bases remaining between them. CDR1 is SGHAT and CDR2 is FQNNGV in the germline V gene. CDR3 loop: CASSTDTNTEAFF. The CDR3 DNA reads TGTGCCAGCAGCACGGACACGAACACTGAAGCTTTCTTT.

The chain links TRBV5-1 to TRBJ2-1; D perhaps matches TRBD2 (5 bases). Trimming cost V 0 bases and J 0 bases, with 13 bases left between them. CDR3 length equals 17 residues. Per germline, CDR1 SGHRS and CDR2 YFSETQ. CDR3 protein: CASSLEGGFSSYNEQFF. The CDR3, as DNA: TGCGCCAGCAGCTTGGAGGGCGGGTTTAGCTCCTACAATGAGCAGTTCTTC. Full variable domain (rest looked up from reference TRBV5-1 and TRBJ2-1): KAGVTQTPRYLIKTRGQQVTLSCSPISGHRSVSWYQQTPGQGLQFLFEYFSETQRNKGNFPGRFSGRQFSNSRSEMNVSTLELGDSALYLCASSLEGGFSSYNEQFFGPGTRLTVL.

In its sample, this clone was seen once. This rearrangement joins TRBV7-8 to TRBJ2-4; D is ambiguous. Germline V gene lookup returns CDR1 SGHVS and CDR2 FQNEAQ. Trimming took 5 bases from V and 0 from J, leaving 11 bases between them. The CDR3 has 15 amino acids. CDR3 bases: TGTGCCAGCAGCCGGACGGAACTAGCCAAAAACATTCAGTACTTC. Protein product: CASSRTELAKNIQYF. Combining the CDR3 with reference TRBV7-8 and TRBJ2-4 gives the whole variable domain GAGVSQSPRYKVAKRGQDVALRCDPISGHVSLFWYQQALGQGPEFLTYFQNEAQLDKSGLPSDRFFAERPEGSVSTLKIQRTQQEDSAVYLCASSRTELAKNIQYFGAGTRLSVL.